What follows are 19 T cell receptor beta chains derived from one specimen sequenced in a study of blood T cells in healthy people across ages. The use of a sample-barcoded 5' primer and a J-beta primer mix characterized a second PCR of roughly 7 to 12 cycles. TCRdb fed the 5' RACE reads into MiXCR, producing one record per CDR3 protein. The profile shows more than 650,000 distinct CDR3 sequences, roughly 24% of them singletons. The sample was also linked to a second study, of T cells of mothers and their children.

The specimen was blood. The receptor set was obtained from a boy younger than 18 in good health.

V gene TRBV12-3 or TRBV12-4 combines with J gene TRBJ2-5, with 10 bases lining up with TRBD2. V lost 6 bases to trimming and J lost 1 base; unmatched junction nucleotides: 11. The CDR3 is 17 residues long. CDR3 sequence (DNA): TGTGCCAGCAGCAACCCCCCTGGACTAGCGGCCCAAGAGACCCAGTACTTC. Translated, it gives CASSNPPGLAAQETQYF.

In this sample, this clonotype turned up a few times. This CDR3 reads CASNLEGEGNQPQHF. DNA of the CDR3: TGTGCCAGCAACCTCGAGGGGGAAGGCAATCAGCCCCAGCATTTT. The chain couples TRBV21-1 to TRBJ1-5; the table's D call, TRBD1, has no DNA check behind it. TRBV21-1 is deemed a pseudogene. The CDR3 totals 15 residues.

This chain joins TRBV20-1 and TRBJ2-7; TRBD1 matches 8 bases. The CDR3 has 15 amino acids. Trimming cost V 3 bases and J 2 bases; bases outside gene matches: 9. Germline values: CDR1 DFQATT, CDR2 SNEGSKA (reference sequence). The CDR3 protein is CSARDTGGFPYEQYF. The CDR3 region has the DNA TGCAGTGCTAGGGATACAGGGGGTTTCCCCTACGAGCAGTACTTC.

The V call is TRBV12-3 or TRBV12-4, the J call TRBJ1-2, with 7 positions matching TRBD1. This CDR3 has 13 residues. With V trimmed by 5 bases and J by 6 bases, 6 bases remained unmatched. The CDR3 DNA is TGTGCCAGCAGTCCTGACAGGGTCAATGGCTACACCTTC. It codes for CASSPDRVNGYTF.

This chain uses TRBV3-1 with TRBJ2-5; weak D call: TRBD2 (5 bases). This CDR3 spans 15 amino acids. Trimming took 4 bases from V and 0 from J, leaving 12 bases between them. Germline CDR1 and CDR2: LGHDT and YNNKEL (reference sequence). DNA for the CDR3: TGTGCCAGCAGCCCGGTCTGGCGGGACCAAGAGACCCAGTACTTC. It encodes CASSPVWRDQETQYF.

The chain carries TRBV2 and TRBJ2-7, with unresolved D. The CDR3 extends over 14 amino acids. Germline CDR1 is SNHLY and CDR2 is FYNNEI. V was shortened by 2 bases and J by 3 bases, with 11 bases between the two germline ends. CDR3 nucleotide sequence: TGTGCCAGCAGTGAATTGGTCGGTGACTACGAGCAGTACTTC. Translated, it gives CASSELVGDYEQYF. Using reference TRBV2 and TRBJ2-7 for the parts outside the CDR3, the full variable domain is EPEVTQTPSHQVTQMGQEVILRCVPISNHLYFYWYRQILGQKVEFLVSFYNNEISEKSEIFDDQFSVERPDGSNFTLKIRSTKLEDSAMYFCASSELVGDYEQYFGPGTRLTVT.

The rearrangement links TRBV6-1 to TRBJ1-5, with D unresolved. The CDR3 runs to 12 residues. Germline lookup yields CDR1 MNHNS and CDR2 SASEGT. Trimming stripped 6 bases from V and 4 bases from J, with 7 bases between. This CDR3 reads CASRGVNQPQHF. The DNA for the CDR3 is TGTGCCAGCAGGGGAGTGAATCAGCCCCAGCATTTT.

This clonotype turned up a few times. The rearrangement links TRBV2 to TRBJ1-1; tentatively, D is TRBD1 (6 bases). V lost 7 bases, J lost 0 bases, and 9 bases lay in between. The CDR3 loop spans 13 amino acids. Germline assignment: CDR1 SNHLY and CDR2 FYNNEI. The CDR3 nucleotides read TGTGCCAGCAACAGGGACATGAACACTGAAGCTTTCTTT. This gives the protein CASNRDMNTEAFF.

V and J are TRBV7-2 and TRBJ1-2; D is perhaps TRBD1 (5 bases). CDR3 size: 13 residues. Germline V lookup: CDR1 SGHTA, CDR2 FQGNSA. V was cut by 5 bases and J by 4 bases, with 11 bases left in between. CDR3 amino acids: CASSAGQGYGYTF. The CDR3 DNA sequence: TGTGCCAGCAGCGCGGGGCAGGGCTATGGCTACACCTTC.

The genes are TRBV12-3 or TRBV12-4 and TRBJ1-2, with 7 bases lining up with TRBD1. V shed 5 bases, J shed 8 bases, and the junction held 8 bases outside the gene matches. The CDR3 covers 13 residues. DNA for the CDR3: TGTGCCAGCAGTCCGGGACAGCTCGGGGGCTACACCTTC. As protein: CASSPGQLGGYTF.

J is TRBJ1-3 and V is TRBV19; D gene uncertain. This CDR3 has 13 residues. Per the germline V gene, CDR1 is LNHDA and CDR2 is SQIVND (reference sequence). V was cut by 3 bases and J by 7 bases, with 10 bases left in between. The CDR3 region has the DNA TGTGCCAGTAGTATCCCCCCCGGGAACACCATATATTTT. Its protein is CASSIPPGNTIYF. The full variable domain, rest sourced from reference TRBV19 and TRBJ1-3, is DGGITQSPKYLFRKEGQNVTLSCEQNLNHDAMYWYRQDPGQGLRLIYYSQIVNDFQKGDIAEGYSVSREKKESFPLTVTSAQKNPTAFYLCASSIPPGNTIYFGEGSWLTVV.

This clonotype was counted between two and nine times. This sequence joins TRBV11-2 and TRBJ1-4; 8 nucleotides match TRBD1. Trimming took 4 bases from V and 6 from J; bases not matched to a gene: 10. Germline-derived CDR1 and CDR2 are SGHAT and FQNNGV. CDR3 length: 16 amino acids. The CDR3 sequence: CASSSLRTGMDEKLFF. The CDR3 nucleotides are TGTGCCAGCAGCTCGCTCCGGACAGGGATGGATGAAAAACTGTTTTTT.

The CDR3 coding sequence is TGTGCCAGCAGTCCTGACCTGAAACCTAGCACAGATACGCAGTATTTT. Residues: CASSPDLKPSTDTQYF. The chain is built from TRBV2 and TRBJ2-3; D is unresolved. Germline V gives CDR1 SNHLY, CDR2 FYNNEI. The CDR3 consists of 16 residues. V dropped 5 bases and J dropped 0 bases, with 15 bases sitting between them.

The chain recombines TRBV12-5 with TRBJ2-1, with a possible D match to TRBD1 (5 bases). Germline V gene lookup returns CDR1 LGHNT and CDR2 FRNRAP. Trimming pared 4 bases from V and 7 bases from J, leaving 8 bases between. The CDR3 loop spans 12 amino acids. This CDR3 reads CASGSGINEQFF. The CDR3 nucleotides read TGTGCTAGTGGTTCAGGGATAAATGAGCAGTTCTTC.

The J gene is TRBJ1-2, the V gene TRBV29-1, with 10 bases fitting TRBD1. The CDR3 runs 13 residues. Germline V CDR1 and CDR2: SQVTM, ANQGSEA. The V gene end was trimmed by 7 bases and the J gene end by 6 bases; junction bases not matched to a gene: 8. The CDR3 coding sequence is TGCAGCGGACGGGACAGGGGAGAACATGGCTACACCTTC. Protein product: CSGRDRGEHGYTF.

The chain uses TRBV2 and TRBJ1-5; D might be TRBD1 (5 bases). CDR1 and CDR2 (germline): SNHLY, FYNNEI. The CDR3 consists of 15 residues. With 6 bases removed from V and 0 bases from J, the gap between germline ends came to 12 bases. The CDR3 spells CASRAGINSNQPQHF. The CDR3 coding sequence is TGTGCCAGCAGGGCAGGGATAAATAGCAATCAGCCCCAGCATTTT.

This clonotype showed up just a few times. The CDR3 reads CASSPTWTDFNTEAFF. CDR3 nucleotides: TGTGCCAGCAGCCCCACTTGGACAGATTTTAACACTGAAGCTTTCTTT. The chain recombines TRBV6-6 with TRBJ1-1; D possibly corresponds to TRBD1 (6 bases). This CDR3 is 16 amino acids long. CDR1 MNHNY and CDR2 SVGAGI come from the germline V gene (reference sequence). The V gene lost 6 bases and the J gene lost 2 bases, with 19 bases spanning the gap.

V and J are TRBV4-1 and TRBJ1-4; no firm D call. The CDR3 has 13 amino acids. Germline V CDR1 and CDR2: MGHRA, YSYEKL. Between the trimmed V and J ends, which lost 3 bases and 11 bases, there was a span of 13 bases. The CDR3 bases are TGCGCCAGCAGCCAGACCCCGGGAGTGAAACTGTTTTTT. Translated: CASSQTPGVKLFF.

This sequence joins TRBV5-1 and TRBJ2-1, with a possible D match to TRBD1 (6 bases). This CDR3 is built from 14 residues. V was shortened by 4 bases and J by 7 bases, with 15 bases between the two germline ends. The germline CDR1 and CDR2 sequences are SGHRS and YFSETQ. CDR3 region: CASSIGTTRNEQFF. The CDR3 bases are TGCGCCAGCAGCATTGGGACAACAAGAAATGAGCAGTTCTTC. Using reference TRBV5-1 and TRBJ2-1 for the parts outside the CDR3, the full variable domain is KAGVTQTPRYLIKTRGQQVTLSCSPISGHRSVSWYQQTPGQGLQFLFEYFSETQRNKGNFPGRFSGRQFSNSRSEMNVSTLELGDSALYLCASSIGTTRNEQFFGPGTRLTVL.